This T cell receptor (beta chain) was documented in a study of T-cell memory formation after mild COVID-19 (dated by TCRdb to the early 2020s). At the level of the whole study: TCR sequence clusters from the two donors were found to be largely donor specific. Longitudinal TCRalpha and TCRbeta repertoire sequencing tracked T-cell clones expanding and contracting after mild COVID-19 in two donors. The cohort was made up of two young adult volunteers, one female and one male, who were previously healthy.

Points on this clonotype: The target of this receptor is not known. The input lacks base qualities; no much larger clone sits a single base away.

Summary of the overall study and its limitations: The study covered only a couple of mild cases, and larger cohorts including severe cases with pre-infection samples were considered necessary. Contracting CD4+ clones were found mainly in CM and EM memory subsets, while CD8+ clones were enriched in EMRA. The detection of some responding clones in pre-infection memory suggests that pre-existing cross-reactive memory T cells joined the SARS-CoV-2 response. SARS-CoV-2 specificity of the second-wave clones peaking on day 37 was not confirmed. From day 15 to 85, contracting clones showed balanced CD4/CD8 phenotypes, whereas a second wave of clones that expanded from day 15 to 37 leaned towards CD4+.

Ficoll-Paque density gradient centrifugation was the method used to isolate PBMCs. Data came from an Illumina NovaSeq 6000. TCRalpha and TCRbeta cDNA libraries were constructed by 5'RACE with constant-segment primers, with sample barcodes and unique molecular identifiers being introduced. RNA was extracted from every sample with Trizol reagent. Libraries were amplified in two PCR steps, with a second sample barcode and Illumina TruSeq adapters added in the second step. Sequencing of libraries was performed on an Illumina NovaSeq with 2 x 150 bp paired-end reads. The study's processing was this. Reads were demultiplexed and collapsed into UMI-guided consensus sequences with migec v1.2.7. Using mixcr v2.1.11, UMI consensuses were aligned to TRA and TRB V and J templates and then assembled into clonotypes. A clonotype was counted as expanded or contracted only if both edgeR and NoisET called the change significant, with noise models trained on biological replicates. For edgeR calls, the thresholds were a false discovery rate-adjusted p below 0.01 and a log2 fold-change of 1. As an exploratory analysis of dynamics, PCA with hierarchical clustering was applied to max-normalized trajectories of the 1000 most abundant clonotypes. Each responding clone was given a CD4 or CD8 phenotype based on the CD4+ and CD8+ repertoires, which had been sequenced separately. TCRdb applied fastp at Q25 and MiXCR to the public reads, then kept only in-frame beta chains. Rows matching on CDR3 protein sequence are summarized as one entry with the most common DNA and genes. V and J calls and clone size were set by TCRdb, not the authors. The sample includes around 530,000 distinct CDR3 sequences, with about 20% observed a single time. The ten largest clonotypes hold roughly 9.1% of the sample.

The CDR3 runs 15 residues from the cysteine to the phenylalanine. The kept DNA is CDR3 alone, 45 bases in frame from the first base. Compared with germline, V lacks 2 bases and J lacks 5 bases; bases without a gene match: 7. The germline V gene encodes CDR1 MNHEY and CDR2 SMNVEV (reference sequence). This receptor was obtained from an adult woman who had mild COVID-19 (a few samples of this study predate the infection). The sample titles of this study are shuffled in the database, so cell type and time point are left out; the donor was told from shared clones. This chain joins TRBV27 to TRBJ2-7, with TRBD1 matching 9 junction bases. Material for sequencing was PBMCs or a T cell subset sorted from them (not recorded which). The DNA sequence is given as TGTGCCAGCAGTTTACTAGGACAGGGGTCCCACGAGCAGTACTTC. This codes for CASSLLGQGSHEQYF.